The 32 T cell receptor beta chains given below trace back to one sample, sequenced in a study of metastatic and nonmetastatic thyroid tumors. No patient had received any treatment before thyroid surgery. TCRdb re-clonotyped the PCR reads through MiXCR. Here the sample spans approximately 69,000 clones, 12% to 15% being singletons. What was sequenced was blood. All receptors derive from a male donor with papillary thyroid cancer or a benign thyroid nodule (not recorded which). Some clones in this sample may be carry-over from other donors' samples.

This clone has a count of ten or more. The sample has other DNA sequences that encode this CDR3 too. V is TRBV7-3 and J is TRBJ2-4; either TRBD1 or TRBD2 may supply D (6 bases each). The V end lost 2 bases, the J end lost 3 bases, and 11 bases lay between the germline ends. The length of the CDR3 is 15 residues. Germline V gene data show CDR1 as SGHTA and CDR2 as FQGTGA. CDR3 amino acids: CASSLWRGVKNIQYF. In DNA, the CDR3 is TGTGCCAGCAGCTTATGGAGGGGGGTCAAAAACATTCAGTACTTC.

Remarks on this clone: This could be a read error, since a much larger clone is one nucleotide away. The gene calls are TRBV5-6 and TRBJ1-6, with D tentatively TRBD1 (5 bases). This CDR3 region has 16 residues. With 0 bases removed from V and 0 bases from J, the gap between germline ends came to 7 bases. Germline-derived CDR1 and CDR2 are SGHDT and YYEEEE. Written as DNA, the CDR3 is TGTGCCAGCAGCTTGGGGGGGGGCTCCTATAATTCACCCCTCCACTTT. This translates into CASSLGGGSYNSPLHF.

This clone was observed at least ten times. V usage is TRBV30 and J usage is TRBJ2-3; D could derive from TRBD1 or TRBD2 (5 bases each). CDR1 is GTSNPN, CDR2 SVGIG, per germline (reference sequence). Trimming removed 0 bases from V and 6 bases from J, with 13 bases in between. This CDR3 is built from 14 residues. The CDR3 nucleotides are TGTGCCTGGAGTGTATCCGGGGCCCAGGATACGCAGTATTTT. This sequence encodes CAWSVSGAQDTQYF. Complete variable domain (other parts from reference TRBV30 and TRBJ2-3): SQTIHQWPATLVQPVGSPLSLECTVEGTSNPNLYWYRQAAGRGLQLLFYSVGIGQISSEVPQNLSASRPQDRQFILSSKKLLLSDSGFYLCAWSVSGAQDTQYFGPGTRLTVL.

This clone was counted many times. The chain employs TRBV13 and TRBJ2-3; 7 bases map to TRBD1. V was pared by 0 bases and J by 5 bases, with 5 bases of the junction left unmatched. The CDR3 covers 15 residues. The germline CDR1 and CDR2 sequences are PRHDT and FYEKMQ (reference sequence). DNA for the CDR3: TGTGCCAGCAGCTTAGGAAGGGGGCAAAGAGATACGCAGTATTTT. It is translated as CASSLGRGQRDTQYF.

This clone has ten or more counts. The junction departs from germline at one end; a sequencing error may be responsible. The CDR3 loop reads CACSYSGTSGAETQYF. DNA for the CDR3: TGTGCCTGCAGTTACTCGGGGACTAGCGGGGCAGAGACCCAGTACTTC. This chain connects TRBV6-6 to TRBJ2-5; 13 bases align to TRBD2. CDR1 MNHNY and CDR2 SVGAGI come from the germline V gene (reference sequence). The CDR3 has 16 residues.

In its sample, this clone was seen many times. V is TRBV5-4 and J is TRBJ1-1; D not certain. Trimming stripped 0 bases from V and 8 bases from J, with 11 bases between. The CDR3 has 13 residues. The germline CDR1 and CDR2 sequences are SGHNT and YYREEE (reference sequence). CDR3 sequence reads: CASSLALAAEAFF. The CDR3 nucleotides read TGTGCCAGCAGCTTGGCTTTGGCAGCCGAAGCTTTCTTT.

The J gene is TRBJ2-7, the V gene TRBV29-1; D is possibly TRBD2 (7 bases). Trimming removed 8 bases at V and 9 bases at J, with 17 bases between. Germline assignment: CDR1 SQVTM and CDR2 ANQGSEA. The CDR3 spans 11 residues. The CDR3 DNA follows: TGCAGCTTCCTGAGGGGGGGAGGGCAGTACTTC. It specifies CSFLRGGGQYF.

The chain has TRBV20-1 and TRBJ2-1; 9 positions agree with TRBD1. The CDR3 is 15 residues long. Trimming removed 3 bases from V and 9 bases from J; junction bases left unmatched: 12. Germline V gene data show CDR1 as DFQATT and CDR2 as SNEGSKA (reference sequence). The chain's CDR3 is CSAREQGASIFEQFF. The CDR3 nucleotides read TGCAGTGCTAGGGAACAGGGGGCCAGCATTTTTGAGCAGTTCTTC.

On this clone itself: Because the CDR3 is missing its conserved closing phenylalanine or tryptophan, this is likely a read error. The chain couples TRBV11-3 to TRBJ1-1; D ambiguous. The CDR3 has 14 amino acids. V lost 5 bases to trimming and J lost 5 bases, with 15 bases between them. The germline gives CDR1 SGHNT, CDR2 YENEEA. The CDR3 DNA reads as TGTGCCAGCAGCCCCGAGGGAGGGAAAACTGAAGCTTTCCTT. Translation gives CASSPEGGKTEAFL.

This clone was seen ten or more times. CDR3 DNA: TGTGCCAGCAGCTCAGAATTGGGCGGAAATTCACCCCTCCACTTT. Protein: CASSSELGGNSPLHF. The V and J genes are TRBV7-6 and TRBJ1-6; D is uncertain. Germline CDR1 SGHVS, CDR2 FNYEAQ. The CDR3 sequence is 15 residues long. V shed 4 bases and J shed 7 bases, with 14 bases lying between them.

This clone has at least ten counts. The J gene is TRBJ1-4, the V gene TRBV11-2; 9 positions match TRBD1. Per the germline V gene, CDR1 is SGHAT and CDR2 is FQNNGV. The CDR3 spans 14 residues. Trimming at V came to 5 bases and at J to 8 bases, leaving 6 bases not matched to a gene. CDR3 amino acids: CASSRDRAREKLFF. The CDR3 DNA follows: TGTGCCAGCAGCCGGGACAGGGCGAGAGAAAAACTGTTTTTT.

This clone appeared many times. The V and J genes are TRBV4-1 and TRBJ1-6; 9 nucleotides line up with TRBD1. Germline lookup yields CDR1 MGHRA and CDR2 YSYEKL. The V segment lost 1 base and the J segment 9 bases; nucleotides outside the gene matches: 4. This CDR3 is built from 15 residues. The CDR3 loop is CASSQAGTGSSPLHF. The CDR3 nucleotides read TGCGCCAGCAGCCAAGCCGGGACAGGGTCTTCACCCCTCCACTTT.

This clone was seen many times. A read error may account for a junction end that differs from germline. The V call is TRBV12-3 or TRBV12-4, the J call TRBJ1-3; TRBD1 might be the D (6 bases). This CDR3 region has 14 residues. For the CDR3, the DNA is TGTGCCAGCAGTTTTCTGGGGGCTGGAGACACCATATATTTT. This sequence encodes CASSFLGAGDTIYF.

In this sample, this clone turned up many times. The V gene is TRBV6-5, the J gene TRBJ2-7, with D hard to call. Trimming left V 0 bases short and J 5 bases short, with 8 bases between. Germline V gives CDR1 MNHEY, CDR2 SVGAGI. This CDR3 contains 13 residues. CDR3 DNA sequence: TGTGCCAGCAGTTACTCAGGAGCCCACGAGCAGTACTTC. It specifies CASSYSGAHEQYF.

In its sample, this clone was seen a few times. This may be a read error: a much more frequent sequence differs by one nucleotide. The genes are TRBV6-2 or TRBV6-3 and TRBJ2-5; tentative D call: TRBD2 (6 bases). The germline V gene has CDR1 MNHEY and CDR2 SVGEGT. The CDR3 totals 14 residues. The CDR3 DNA follows: TGTGCCAGCAGTCCTGCGGCTTGGAGGGAGAACCAGTACTTC. It translates to CASSPAAWRENQYF.

The sample holds many counts of this clone. The chain combines TRBV6-5 with TRBJ1-2; unclear D gene. The CDR3 is 15 amino acids. Germline-derived CDR1 and CDR2 are MNHEY and SVGAGI. Trimming pared 0 bases from V and 5 bases from J, leaving 13 bases between. The CDR3 DNA is TGTGCCAGCAGTTACTCGCGAACTGGGGTATATGGCTACACCTTC. This translates into CASSYSRTGVYGYTF.

This clone was seen many times. The chain combines TRBV27 with TRBJ2-7, with D maybe TRBD2 (6 bases). V lost 6 bases and J lost 2, with 11 bases in between. This CDR3 region has 13 residues. Germline V gene data show CDR1 as MNHEY and CDR2 as SMNVEV (reference sequence). The CDR3 sequence: CASSVAGPYEQYF. The DNA for the CDR3 is TGTGCCAGCAGCGTGGCGGGACCCTACGAGCAGTACTTC.

Many counts were recorded for this clone. The rearrangement joins TRBV6-5 to TRBJ2-3; 11 nucleotides match TRBD2. J was trimmed by 4 bases and V by 4 bases; bases with no gene match: 10. Germline lookup yields CDR1 MNHEY and CDR2 SVGAGI. CDR3 length equals 17 residues. DNA for the CDR3: TGTGCCAGCAGTTCGTCCTTAACTAGCGGGAGCGCAGATACGCAGTATTTT. It specifies CASSSSLTSGSADTQYF.

The sample holds a few counts of this clone. V is TRBV29-1 and J is TRBJ1-4; no definite D call. Trimming pared 2 bases from V and 7 bases from J, leaving 11 bases between. This CDR3 is 13 amino acids long. The germline gives CDR1 SQVTM, CDR2 ANQGSEA. CDR3 protein: CSVEPDTGEKLFF. CDR3 bases: TGCAGCGTTGAACCCGATACTGGTGAAAAACTGTTTTTT. Full variable domain (remainder filled in from reference TRBV29-1 and TRBJ1-4): SAVISQKPSRDICQRGTSLTIQCQVDSQVTMMFWYRQQPGQSLTLIATANQGSEATYESGFVIDKFPISRPNLTFSTLTVSNMSPEDSSIYLCSVEPDTGEKLFFGSGTQLSVL.

The chain has TRBV12-3 or TRBV12-4 and TRBJ2-2, with D perhaps TRBD2 (6 bases). The V gene lost 3 bases and the J gene lost 6 bases, with 14 bases spanning the gap. This CDR3 comprises 15 residues. The CDR3 sequence: CASSLGGISSGELFF. For the CDR3, the DNA is TGTGCCAGCAGTTTGGGCGGGATTAGTTCCGGGGAGCTGTTTTTT.

This clone was seen ten or more times. This rearrangement joins TRBV5-4 to TRBJ1-2, with unresolved D. Germline CDR1 and CDR2: SGHNT and YYREEE (reference sequence). The V gene lost 5 bases and the J gene lost 7 bases, with 15 bases spanning the gap. This CDR3 comprises 13 residues. In DNA form, the CDR3 reads TGTGCCAGCAGTTCGGAGTCGGGAGGTGGCTACACCTTC. Translation gives CASSSESGGGYTF.

This clone was seen repeatedly, ten times or more. The sample has other DNA sequences that encode this CDR3 too. The J gene is TRBJ1-2, the V gene TRBV19, with TRBD1 matching 7 bases. The CDR3 has 14 amino acids. Germline CDR1 and CDR2: LNHDA and SQIVND (reference sequence). V trimming: 2 bases; J trimming: 8 bases; junction bases outside the gene matches: 8. The CDR3 nucleotides read TGTGCCAGTAGTATACCCGGGACAGAAGTGGGCTACACCTTC. As protein: CASSIPGTEVGYTF.

This clone was seen at least ten times. This sample also contains other DNA sequences that code for the same CDR3. V is TRBV15 and J is TRBJ2-5, with 8 bases aligning to TRBD2. V dropped 0 bases and J dropped 4; count of bases not matched to a gene: 7. The germline V gene has CDR1 LNHNV and CDR2 YYDKDF (reference sequence). The CDR3 has 16 residues. The CDR3 coding sequence is TGTGCCACCAGCAGAGACGAACGGGAGGGAGGAGAGACCCAGTACTTC. Translating it yields CATSRDEREGGETQYF.

This clone was seen at least ten times. This chain joins TRBV4-1 and TRBJ1-2; 12 bases align to TRBD1. Germline loops: CDR1 MGHRA, CDR2 YSYEKL. The CDR3 is 18 amino acids. The ends lost 2 bases at V and 3 bases at J; junction bases unmatched: 10. The CDR3 spells CASSQQGTGGGSDYGYTF. In DNA form, the CDR3 reads TGCGCCAGCAGCCAACAAGGGACAGGGGGCGGGTCGGACTATGGCTACACCTTC.

In this sample, this clone turned up many times. The chain has TRBV7-3 and TRBJ2-3, with 9 positions matching TRBD2. Germline values: CDR1 SGHTA, CDR2 FQGTGA. The CDR3 length is 18 residues. Trimming removed 5 bases from V and 2 bases from J; junction bases left unmatched: 14. The chain's CDR3 is CASSPTPRLADHTDTQYF. CDR3 DNA: TGTGCCAGCAGCCCAACTCCCCGACTAGCGGACCACACAGATACGCAGTATTTT.

This clone was picked up many times. The chain is built from TRBV6-4 and TRBJ2-6, with D hard to call. This CDR3 is 15 amino acids long. V lost 3 bases and J lost 0, with 6 bases in between. The germline CDR1 and CDR2 sequences are MRHNA and SNTAGT. CDR3 nucleotides: TGTGCCAGCAGTGAATCCAACTCTGGGGCCAACGTCCTGACTTTC. Translated: CASSESNSGANVLTF.

Turning to this clone: This sequence may be a read error, since a much larger clone differs from it by one base. V and J are TRBV15 and TRBJ2-5, with D hard to call. The CDR3 contains 13 residues. Germline assignment: CDR1 LNHNV and CDR2 YYDKDF (reference sequence). CDR3 sequence reads: CATSRVVQETHYF. The CDR3 DNA sequence: TGTGCCACCAGCAGAGTTGTACAAGAGACCCATTACTTC.

V and J are TRBV5-1 and TRBJ2-7; 7 nucleotides match TRBD1. The junction had 9 bases not matched to a gene; V was cut back by 5 bases and J by 4 bases. The CDR3 extends over 14 amino acids. Germline lookup yields CDR1 SGHRS and CDR2 YFSETQ. CDR3: CASRCVQGSYEQYF. CDR3 bases: TGCGCCAGCAGATGCGTACAGGGGTCGTACGAGCAGTACTTC.

This clone was seen more than once but under ten times. J is TRBJ2-7 and V is TRBV6-2 or TRBV6-3, with 10 nucleotides matching TRBD1. Per germline, CDR1 MNHEY and CDR2 SVGEGT. The junction had 11 bases not matched to a gene; V was cut back by 5 bases and J by 10 bases. This CDR3 region has 14 residues. CDR3 DNA: TGTGCCAGCAGTCTGGACAGGGGGTTACCAGATCAGTACTTC. It specifies CASSLDRGLPDQYF.

This clone was recorded many times. The chain uses TRBV7-2 and TRBJ2-7; TRBD2 matches at 11 bases. The CDR3 consists of 14 residues. With 7 bases clipped from V and 3 bases from J, the junction kept 5 bases outside the gene matches. Looked up from germline, CDR1 is SGHTA and CDR2 is FQGNSA. The CDR3 nucleotides are TGTGCCAGCACCCAAGGGACTAGCGGCTACGAGCAGTACTTC. This codes for CASTQGTSGYEQYF.

This clone was counted between two and nine times. This same CDR3 is encoded by further DNA sequences in the sample. The chain is built from TRBV28 and TRBJ2-4, with TRBD2 as a possible D gene (5 bases). The CDR3 runs 16 residues. Trimming stripped 4 bases from V and 9 bases from J, with 22 bases between. The germline CDR1 and CDR2 sequences are MDHEN and SYDVKM. The CDR3 DNA reads TGTGCCAGCAGTTCCTCGGCCTCCTTACTAGAGAGCATTCAGTACTTC. It encodes CASSSSASLLESIQYF.

In this sample, this clone turned up many times. V and J are TRBV10-3 and TRBJ2-3, with 8 nucleotides matching TRBD1. The germline gives CDR1 ENHRY, CDR2 SYGVKD. V was clipped by 2 bases and J by 2 bases; unmatched bases: 6. The CDR3 runs to 16 residues. CDR3 sequence (DNA): TGTGCCATCAGTGAGCGGACAGGGTCAAACACAGATACGCAGTATTTT. Translation: CAISERTGSNTDTQYF.